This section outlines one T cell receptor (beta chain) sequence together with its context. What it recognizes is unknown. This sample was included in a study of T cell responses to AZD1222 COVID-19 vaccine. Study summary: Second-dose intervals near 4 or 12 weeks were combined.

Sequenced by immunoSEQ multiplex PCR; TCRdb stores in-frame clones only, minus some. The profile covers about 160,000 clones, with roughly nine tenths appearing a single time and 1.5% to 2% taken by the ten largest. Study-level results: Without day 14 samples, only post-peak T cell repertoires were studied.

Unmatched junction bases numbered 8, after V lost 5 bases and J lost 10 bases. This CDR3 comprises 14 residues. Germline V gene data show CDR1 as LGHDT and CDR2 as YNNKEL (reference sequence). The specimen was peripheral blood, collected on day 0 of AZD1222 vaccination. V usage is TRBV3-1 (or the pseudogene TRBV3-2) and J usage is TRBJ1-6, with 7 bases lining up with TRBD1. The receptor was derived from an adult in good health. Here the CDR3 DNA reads TGTGCCAGCAGCTACAGGGACAGCTCATCACCCCTCCACTTT. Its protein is CASSYRDSSSPLHF.